The 8 T cell receptor beta chains listed next were all sequenced from one sample in a study of blood T cell repertoires in COVID-19. This table comes from immunoSEQ multiplex PCR, and its TCRdb copy is limited to in-frame clones, with some not included. The sample records 65,000 or so clones, roughly 80% being singletons. The sample comprised peripheral blood. These receptor sequences come from a woman aged 45-65 years with active or convalescent COVID-19.

The chain has TRBV7-2 and TRBJ2-5; D is uncertain. V lost 5 bases and J 5 bases, leaving 12 bases between the germline ends. This CDR3 has 13 amino acids. In germline, CDR1 is SGHTA, CDR2 FQGNSA. The CDR3 DNA is TGTGCCAGCAGCGCAATTTACTCTGAGACCCAGTACTTC. Its protein product is CASSAIYSETQYF.

The table lists this clone with a few counts. The rearrangement joins TRBV27 to TRBJ2-7; TRBD1 matches 7 bases. CDR3 length equals 17 residues. Trimming removed 5 bases from V and 0 bases from J; junction bases left unmatched: 13. Germline CDR1 reads MNHEY; CDR2 reads SMNVEV (reference sequence). In nucleotides, the CDR3 is TGTGCCAGCAGTCCCCGAGCGACAGGGCCGAGCTCCTACGAGCAGTACTTC. The encoded protein is CASSPRATGPSSYEQYF.

This sequence joins TRBV24-1 and TRBJ2-7; 9 bases match TRBD1. CDR3 length: 15 amino acids. Germline V gene lookup returns CDR1 KGHDR and CDR2 SFDVKD. J was trimmed by 5 bases and V by 3 bases; bases with no gene match: 7. As DNA, the CDR3 is TGTGCCACCAGTGATCCTGTGACAGGGGGGGACGAGCAGTACTTC. Translated, it gives CATSDPVTGGDEQYF.

The chain carries TRBV6-1 and TRBJ1-2; TRBD1 aligns across 11 bases. J lost 8 bases, V lost 4 bases, and 9 bases had no gene match. This CDR3 has 15 residues. CDR1 is MNHNS, CDR2 SASEGT, per germline. The CDR3 is CASSGTGGALGGYTF. The CDR3 DNA is TGTGCCAGCAGTGGGACAGGGGGCGCCTTGGGGGGCTACACCTTC.

The genes are TRBV11-2 and TRBJ2-3; D is unresolved. Trimming shortened V by 5 bases and J by 12 bases, and 12 bases separated the two germline ends. Germline V gene lookup returns CDR1 SGHAT and CDR2 FQNNGV. The CDR3 contains 11 residues. CDR3 sequence: CASSDKPPQYF. CDR3 DNA sequence: TGTGCCAGCAGCGACAAACCGCCCCAGTATTTT.

J is TRBJ2-1 and V is TRBV9, with 8 bases fitting TRBD2. V lost 0 bases, J lost 6 bases, and 8 bases stayed unmatched. CDR1 and CDR2 (germline): SGDLS, YYNGEE. The CDR3 is 16 amino acids. This chain's CDR3 is CASSVVPAGVRNEQFF. Written as DNA, the CDR3 is TGTGCCAGCAGCGTAGTTCCAGCGGGAGTTCGCAATGAGCAGTTCTTC.

The V and J genes are TRBV14 and TRBJ2-5; 8 bases agree with TRBD2. Trimming took 1 base from V and 2 from J; bases not matched to a gene: 6. The CDR3 extends over 16 amino acids. The germline gives CDR1 SGHDN, CDR2 FVKESK. The CDR3 region has the DNA TGTGCCAGCAGCCAAGTTAATAGCGGGACACAAGAGACCCAGTACTTC. As protein: CASSQVNSGTQETQYF.

V gene TRBV30 combines with J gene TRBJ2-5; TRBD2 matches 12 bases. In germline, CDR1 is GTSNPN, CDR2 SVGIG (reference sequence). The CDR3 consists of 13 residues. Trimming removed 4 bases from V and 5 bases from J; junction bases left unmatched: 2. The CDR3 sequence is CAWNGLAGETQYF. The CDR3, as DNA: TGTGCCTGGAACGGACTAGCGGGGGAGACCCAGTACTTC. Full variable domain (rest looked up from reference TRBV30 and TRBJ2-5): SQTIHQWPATLVQPVGSPLSLECTVEGTSNPNLYWYRQAAGRGLQLLFYSVGIGQISSEVPQNLSASRPQDRQFILSSKKLLLSDSGFYLCAWNGLAGETQYFGPGTRLLVL.